The 30 T cell receptor beta chains presented below share a single source sample, sequenced in a study of blood T cell repertoires in COVID-19. TCRdb's table, derived via immunoSEQ multiplex PCR, lists solely in-frame clones and lacks some. Of 93,000 or so clones listed, 70% to 90% are singletons. The sequencing input was peripheral blood. These TCRs come from a human donor in a cohort sampled during active COVID-19.

This chain links TRBV19 with TRBJ1-2, with no clear D. CDR1 and CDR2 from the germline V gene are LNHDA and SQIVND (reference sequence). CDR3 length: 12 amino acids. Trimming left V 6 bases short and J 6 bases short, with 11 bases between. Here the CDR3 DNA reads TGTGCCAGTAGCCCACACGGGGATGGCTACACCTTC. Its translation is CASSPHGDGYTF.

J is TRBJ1-4 and V is TRBV4-2; 7 bases map to TRBD1. This CDR3 contains 18 residues. Trimming took 0 bases from V and 2 from J; bases not matched to a gene: 9. In germline, CDR1 is LGHNA, CDR2 YNFKEQ. The CDR3 here is CASSQDRGQGKTNEKLFF. The CDR3 nucleotides are TGTGCCAGCAGCCAAGATAGGGGGCAGGGGAAGACTAATGAAAAACTGTTTTTT.

The rearrangement uses TRBV5-6 and TRBJ1-5, with D uncertain. Per the germline V gene, CDR1 is SGHDT and CDR2 is YYEEEE. V was trimmed by 4 bases and J by 4 bases, leaving 18 bases between them. The CDR3 is 16 amino acids. The CDR3 sequence is CASSDSGLTLNQPQHF. In DNA, the CDR3 is TGTGCCAGCAGCGATTCCGGACTGACTTTGAATCAGCCCCAGCATTTT.

CDR3 sequence reads: CASSLAEGAAQYF. The DNA for the CDR3 is TGTGCCAGCAGTTTAGCAGAGGGTGCGGCCCAGTACTTC. This sequence joins TRBV12-3 or TRBV12-4 and TRBJ2-5, with a possible D match to TRBD2 (5 bases). Between the trimmed V and J ends, which lost 0 bases and 9 bases, there was a span of 11 bases. This CDR3 region has 13 residues.

The chain has TRBV5-1 and TRBJ2-5, with 12 bases lining up with TRBD1. The trim removed 2 bases at V and 3 bases at J, leaving 2 bases unmatched. Germline CDR1 reads SGHRS; CDR2 reads YFSETQ. This CDR3 has 15 amino acids. As DNA, the CDR3 is TGCGCCAGCAGCTTTGGGACAGGGGGCAAAGAGACCCAGTACTTC. Encoded protein: CASSFGTGGKETQYF. The full variable domain, in which reference TRBV5-1 and TRBJ2-5 provide the parts outside the CDR3, is KAGVTQTPRYLIKTRGQQVTLSCSPISGHRSVSWYQQTPGQGLQFLFEYFSETQRNKGNFPGRFSGRQFSNSRSEMNVSTLELGDSALYLCASSFGTGGKETQYFGPGTRLLVL.

The chain uses TRBV6-5 and TRBJ2-4; D remains ambiguous. Germline lookup yields CDR1 MNHEY and CDR2 SVGAGI. V lost 7 bases and J lost 0, with 10 bases in between. CDR3 length: 14 residues. The CDR3 loop reads CASTSTGAKNIQYF. Written as DNA, the CDR3 is TGTGCCAGCACCTCCACCGGAGCCAAAAACATTCAGTACTTC.

The gene calls are TRBV30 and TRBJ2-2; D is perhaps TRBD1 (5 bases). From germline, CDR1 is GTSNPN and CDR2 SVGIG (reference sequence). Trimming pared 4 bases from V and 5 bases from J, leaving 11 bases between. The CDR3 runs 13 residues. The CDR3 DNA follows: TGTGCCTGGATTAGGGGTGGTACCGGGGAGCTGTTTTTT. Translation: CAWIRGGTGELFF.

The chain uses TRBV5-1 and TRBJ1-4; TRBD1 is a possible D gene (5 bases). Germline lookup yields CDR1 SGHRS and CDR2 YFSETQ. V was trimmed by 0 bases and J by 5 bases, leaving 11 bases between them. The CDR3 length is 15 residues. The DNA of the CDR3 is TGCGCCAGCAGCTTGGCGCGGGGCCGAAATGAAAAACTGTTTTTT. Translation gives CASSLARGRNEKLFF.

The genes are TRBV6-5 and TRBJ2-1; no definite D call. The length of the CDR3 is 12 residues. Germline CDR1 reads MNHEY; CDR2 reads SVGAGI. The germline V and J ends were trimmed by 2 bases and 12 bases, with 11 bases remaining between them. CDR3 sequence reads: CASSYRLSGQFF. The CDR3 coding sequence is TGTGCCAGCAGTTACCGACTCTCCGGGCAGTTCTTC.

V and J are TRBV24-1 and TRBJ2-3; D gene uncertain. The CDR3 totals 14 residues. Trimming cost V 3 bases and J 3 bases, with 9 bases left between them. Looked up from germline, CDR1 is KGHDR and CDR2 is SFDVKD. The CDR3 reads CATSDPKSTDTQYF. The CDR3 region has the DNA TGTGCCACCAGTGATCCTAAGTCGACAGATACGCAGTATTTT.

This rearrangement joins TRBV7-9 to TRBJ1-1; D is undetermined. V was trimmed by 2 bases and J by 7 bases, leaving 8 bases between them. The CDR3 totals 12 residues. Germline lookup yields CDR1 SEHNR and CDR2 FQNEAQ (reference sequence). The CDR3 DNA reads TGTGCCAGCAGCTTACTTTCTATTGAAGCTTTCTTT. Translated, it gives CASSLLSIEAFF.

The chain is built from TRBV27 and TRBJ2-1, with 12 bases lining up with TRBD2. V trimming: 5 bases; J trimming: 5 bases; junction bases outside the gene matches: 4. Germline V gives CDR1 MNHEY, CDR2 SMNVEV (reference sequence). The CDR3 consists of 15 residues. The CDR3 protein is CASSLRLAGDNEQFF. The DNA for the CDR3 is TGTGCCAGCAGTCTTCGACTAGCGGGAGACAATGAGCAGTTCTTC.

This sequence joins TRBV7-6 and TRBJ2-5; no clear D. CDR1 is SGHVS and CDR2 is FNYEAQ in the germline V gene. Between the trimmed V and J ends, which lost 11 bases and 0 bases, there was a span of 19 bases. This CDR3 has 15 amino acids. In DNA, the CDR3 is TGTGCCTCAAGAGGCAGCGCTTCGGACCAAGAGACCCAGTACTTC. This encodes CASRGSASDQETQYF. Looking up the rest from reference TRBV7-6 and TRBJ2-5 gives the full variable domain: GAGVSQSPRYKVTKRGQDVALRCDPISGHVSLYWYRQALGQGPEFLTYFNYEAQQDKSGLPNDRFSAERPEGSISTLTIQRTEQRDSAMYRCASRGSASDQETQYFGPGTRLLVL.

The rearrangement uses TRBV3-1 (or the pseudogene TRBV3-2) and TRBJ1-1; D uncertain. V was pared by 4 bases and J by 7 bases, with 7 bases between. Germline lookup yields CDR1 LGHDT and CDR2 YNNKEL (reference sequence). The CDR3 is 11 amino acids. The CDR3 DNA is TGTGCCAGCAGCCTCCGGGGTGAAGCTTTCTTT. Translation: CASSLRGEAFF.

Written as DNA, the CDR3 is TGTGCCAGCAGTTCCCAACGGTCGTCGGAGACCCAGTACTTC. Protein: CASSSQRSSETQYF. This chain joins TRBV27 and TRBJ2-5; the D is unclear. Per the germline V gene, CDR1 is MNHEY and CDR2 is SMNVEV (reference sequence). CDR3 length equals 14 residues. Trimming removed 4 bases at V and 5 bases at J, with 14 bases between.

In its sample, this clone was seen once. J is TRBJ2-5 and V is TRBV24-1; TRBD2 might be the D (6 bases). Trimming shortened V by 3 bases and J by 5 bases, and 15 bases separated the two germline ends. The germline V gene encodes CDR1 KGHDR and CDR2 SFDVKD. There are 15 residues in the CDR3. The CDR3 region is CATSDPSGGMETQYF. In DNA form, the CDR3 reads TGTGCCACCAGTGATCCTTCCGGGGGTATGGAGACCCAGTACTTC.

The chain has TRBV7-9 and TRBJ1-2, with TRBD1 matching over 9 bases. The CDR3 extends over 14 amino acids. The V and J ends lost 5 bases and 2 bases, in that order; junction bases with no gene match: 3. Per germline, CDR1 SEHNR and CDR2 FQNEAQ (reference sequence). The CDR3 region has the DNA TGTGCCAGCAGCCCACAGGGGGCCAACTATGGCTACACCTTC. This translates into CASSPQGANYGYTF.

The CDR3 DNA reads as TGTGCCAGTAGTGTAGCTAGCGGGGGCAAAAATGAGCAGTTCTTC. This codes for CASSVASGGKNEQFF. V is TRBV19 and J is TRBJ2-1, with TRBD2 matching 10 bases. Germline V gives CDR1 LNHDA, CDR2 SQIVND (reference sequence). The CDR3 has 15 amino acids. J was trimmed by 7 bases and V by 5 bases; bases with no gene match: 8.

The chain has TRBV5-6 and TRBJ1-1; 9 nucleotides line up with TRBD1. The CDR3 is made up of 13 amino acids. V was clipped by 3 bases and J by 11 bases; unmatched bases: 8. Germline V lookup: CDR1 SGHDT, CDR2 YYEEEE. In nucleotides, the CDR3 is TGTGCCAGCAGCTGGACAGGGGACGGGGACGCTTTCTTT. It yields the protein CASSWTGDGDAFF.

The chain employs TRBV5-6 and TRBJ2-4, with D possibly matching TRBD1 (6 bases). Between the trimmed V and J ends, which lost 4 bases and 3 bases, there was a span of 11 bases. The germline gives CDR1 SGHDT, CDR2 YYEEEE. CDR3 length: 14 amino acids. CDR3 sequence (DNA): TGTGCCAGCAGCCACCGGGACATCAAAAACATTCAGTACTTC. Its protein product is CASSHRDIKNIQYF.

This chain uses TRBV5-4 with TRBJ1-3; TRBD1 is a possible D gene (6 bases). The CDR3 runs to 15 residues. Germline V gene data show CDR1 as SGHNT and CDR2 as YYREEE (reference sequence). Trimming removed 4 bases from V and 0 bases from J, with 11 bases in between. The CDR3 DNA sequence: TGTGCCAGCAGCCTGGACAGCTTCTCTGGAAACACCATATATTTT. Translation gives CASSLDSFSGNTIYF.

The chain links TRBV4-3 to TRBJ2-1, with 9 bases matching TRBD2. Germline V gives CDR1 LGHNA, CDR2 YSLEER. The V gene end was trimmed by 0 bases and the J gene end by 2 bases; junction bases not matched to a gene: 5. This CDR3 region has 17 residues. DNA for the CDR3: TGCGCCAGCAGCCAAGATCTCCTAGCGGGAACCTACAATGAGCAGTTCTTC. It translates to CASSQDLLAGTYNEQFF.

The chain links TRBV2 to TRBJ1-1; TRBD1 aligns across 7 bases. Germline CDR1 and CDR2: SNHLY and FYNNEI. This CDR3 comprises 16 residues. V shed 7 bases, J shed 2 bases, and the junction held 13 bases outside the gene matches. In DNA form, the CDR3 reads TGTGCCAGCACCAGGGGAACAGGGGCCATAAACACTGAAGCTTTCTTT. Translated: CASTRGTGAINTEAFF.

V gene TRBV30 combines with J gene TRBJ1-1; the D gene is possibly TRBD1 (5 bases). This CDR3 contains 19 residues. Germline V CDR1 and CDR2: GTSNPN, SVGIG (reference sequence). Trimming cost V 0 bases and J 4 bases, with 27 bases left between them. The CDR3 sequence: CAWSVIDGGPYRRGTEAFF. Here the CDR3 DNA reads TGTGCCTGGAGTGTAATTGACGGGGGTCCATACAGGAGGGGCACTGAAGCTTTCTTT. The full variable domain, in which reference TRBV30 and TRBJ1-1 provide the parts outside the CDR3, is SQTIHQWPATLVQPVGSPLSLECTVEGTSNPNLYWYRQAAGRGLQLLFYSVGIGQISSEVPQNLSASRPQDRQFILSSKKLLLSDSGFYLCAWSVIDGGPYRRGTEAFFGQGTRLTVV.

The V call is TRBV7-2, the J call TRBJ1-2, with D uncertain. The V and J ends lost 6 bases and 6 bases respectively, with 20 bases between them. The germline gives CDR1 SGHTA, CDR2 FQGNSA. The CDR3 runs 15 residues. This CDR3 is CASSRRTHSGDGYTF. The CDR3 bases are TGTGCCAGCAGTCGTCGGACGCACTCCGGGGATGGCTACACCTTC.

CDR3 nucleotide sequence: TGTGCCAGCAGCTACGGACAGGGCTACACCTTC. As protein: CASSYGQGYTF. J is TRBJ1-2 and V is TRBV5-4; maybe TRBD1 (6 bases). Germline V gene sequence: CDR1 SGHNT, CDR2 YYREEE (reference sequence). Trimming shortened V by 3 bases and J by 8 bases, and 8 bases separated the two germline ends. This CDR3 region has 11 residues.

The rearrangement joins TRBV27 to TRBJ2-7; 7 bases fit TRBD2. Germline V gives CDR1 MNHEY, CDR2 SMNVEV (reference sequence). The CDR3 covers 11 residues. V gave up 8 bases and J gave up 4 bases; unmatched junction bases: 2. The CDR3 nucleotides read TGTGCCAGCGGGGGGGGATACGAGCAGTACTTC. Its protein product is CASGGGYEQYF.

The V call is TRBV5-6, the J call TRBJ2-5; 11 bases agree with TRBD2. V was clipped by 4 bases and J by 0 bases; unmatched bases: 5. CDR3 length: 16 residues. Germline V gene lookup returns CDR1 SGHDT and CDR2 YYEEEE. This chain's CDR3 is CASSLGLAAYQETQYF. The CDR3, as DNA: TGTGCCAGCAGCCTGGGACTAGCGGCATACCAAGAGACCCAGTACTTC. The full variable domain, its missing parts supplied by reference TRBV5-6 and TRBJ2-5, is DAGVTQSPTHLIKTRGQQVTLRCSPKSGHDTVSWYQQALGQGPQFIFQYYEEEERQRGNFPDRFSGHQFPNYSSELNVNALLLGDSALYLCASSLGLAAYQETQYFGPGTRLLVL.

V gene TRBV11-3 combines with J gene TRBJ2-1, with 9 bases that match TRBD2. CDR3 length equals 17 residues. V shed 1 base and J 3 bases; nucleotides not matched to a gene: 7. CDR1 is SGHNT and CDR2 is YENEEA in the germline V gene. The CDR3 spells CASSLAFLAGLYNEQFF. CDR3 DNA: TGTGCCAGCAGCTTAGCCTTCCTAGCGGGGCTCTACAATGAGCAGTTCTTC.

V and J are TRBV7-3 and TRBJ1-1, with 7 bases identical to TRBD1. The CDR3 sequence is 12 residues long. Germline assignment: CDR1 SGHTA and CDR2 FQGTGA. Losses at the gene ends were 5 bases for V and 8 bases for J; bases not matched to a gene: 5. The CDR3 DNA follows: TGTGCCAGCAGCGCCAAACAGGGGGAAGCTTTCTTT. Its protein product is CASSAKQGEAFF. Based on the CDR3 plus reference TRBV7-3 and TRBJ1-1, the full variable domain is GAGVSQTPSNKVTEKGKYVELRCDPISGHTALYWYRQSLGQGPEFLIYFQGTGAADDSGLPNDRFFAVRPEGSVSTLKIQRTERGDSAVYLCASSAKQGEAFFGQGTRLTVV.